This T cell receptor (beta chain) was captured by sequencing in a study of blood T cell repertoires in COVID-19. The wider study: Sample material is recorded as cDNA or gDNA derived from T cells, B-cell-depleted T cells, or PBMCs.

Some clones are missing from TCRdb's copy, which holds only in-frame ones; the method was immunoSEQ multiplex PCR. Altogether some 460,000 clones are present, roughly nine tenths being singletons, with the ten largest covering 0.65% to 0.9%. The V gene's germline CDR1 is MNHEY and CDR2 SMNVEV (reference sequence). This CDR3 region has 15 residues. The V gene lost 8 bases and the J gene lost 7 bases, with 18 bases spanning the gap. Enrolled through a virtual design, the participants were between 18 and 89 years of age and came from some 26 US areas. Participant-reported clinical history was the basis for cohort assignment. The study counted Cohort 3 donors as recovered given two negative PCRs, clearance, or symptom resolution.

The source is a young woman who had recovered from COVID-19. Sequenced material: PBMCs or T cells enriched from blood (not recorded which). The V gene is TRBV27, the J gene TRBJ1-6; D ambiguous. CDR3 loop: CASGRGDVENSPLHF. CDR3 in DNA: TGTGCCAGCGGGCGCGGGGATGTCGAAAATTCACCCCTCCACTTT.